This TCR beta chain is from a study of T cells in Graves' hyperthyroidism and ophthalmopathy. Study background: Peripheral blood was taken when the disease was first diagnosed, before any treatment began.

The germline V gene encodes CDR1 SGHAT and CDR2 FQNNGV. Trimming cost V 8 bases and J 3 bases, with 17 bases left between them. CDR3 length: 14 residues. In its sample, this clonotype was seen many times. Graves' hyperthyroidism was deemed stable given no ophthalmopathy progression within 18 months. Those with hyperthyroidism were 18 to 65 years old, newly diagnosed, and ill for under 2 months. The study left out patients who had uncontrolled infection, other autoimmune disease, pregnancy or lactation. Amplification yielded TCR beta CDR3 regions, with RNA transcripts as the source. Initially, a first-round RT-PCR of the TCR CDR3 employed the HTBI primer set. MiXCR, run by TCRdb on the multiplex PCR reads, gives a single entry per CDR3 protein. Among 450,000 to 650,000 distinct CDR3 sequences listed, less than 25% were seen once.

The sample taken for sequencing was blood. This clonotype was obtained from a man between 18 and 35 years old with Graves' hyperthyroidism. This chain links TRBV11-2 with TRBJ2-7; weak D call: TRBD2 (6 bases). The CDR3 reads CASLRPGGDYEQYF. The CDR3 DNA reads as TGTGCCAGCCTGAGGCCAGGAGGGGACTACGAGCAGTACTTC.